A selection of T cell receptor beta chains follows, all from one sample in a study of blood T cell repertoires in COVID-19. Sequencing used immunoSEQ multiplex PCR; TCRdb keeps in-frame clones, though not all of them. The table includes 250,000 to 350,000 clones, around 90% detected once. The sample comprised peripheral blood. The origin of the receptors is a woman aged 25 to 39 with COVID-19, enrolled during active disease. CDR3s include the opening cysteine and the closing phenylalanine or tryptophan. Each record gives: J gene, clone size, V gene, D gene, CDR3 protein. A D gene is named only where the DNA matches it firmly. The size entry is marked missing in some rows and otherwise reads once, few, many or a size class.

J: TRBJ2-1; size: -; V: TRBV7-9; D: TRBD2; CDR3: CASSSRGGGRARNEQFF
J: TRBJ2-3; size: -; V: TRBV6-2/TRBV6-3; D: TRBD2; CDR3: CASSPSTSGSSTQYF
J: TRBJ2-2; size: -; V: TRBV24-1; D: -; CDR3: CATSDWRVNTGELFF
J: TRBJ1-4; size: -; V: TRBV28; D: -; CDR3: CASSWFQSSNEKLFF
J: TRBJ1-1; size: -; V: TRBV6-2/TRBV6-3; D: -; CDR3: CASSYSRWGSGHTEAFF
J: TRBJ1-5; size: -; V: TRBV5-5; D: -; CDR3: CASREGTISNQPQHF
J: TRBJ1-1; size: -; V: TRBV23-1; D: TRBD1; CDR3: CASSPEDRGLGNTEAFF
J: TRBJ2-5; size: -; V: TRBV5-1; D: -; CDR3: CASSAGYQETQYF
J: TRBJ2-7; size: -; V: TRBV24-1; D: TRBD1; CDR3: CATSDPGTGLYEQYF
J: TRBJ2-5; size: -; V: TRBV7-8; D: TRBD2; CDR3: CASSLGVGRGQETQYF
J: TRBJ2-6; size: -; V: TRBV5-1; D: TRBD2; CDR3: CASSSLAGASGANVLTF
J: TRBJ1-1; size: -; V: TRBV18; D: -; CDR3: CASSPQLSSGEAFF
J: TRBJ1-2; size: once; V: TRBV7-8; D: TRBD1; CDR3: CASSLQAGGYGYTF
J: TRBJ2-3; size: -; V: TRBV5-1; D: TRBD2; CDR3: CASSPAGGSDTQYF
J: TRBJ1-1; size: -; V: TRBV7-3; D: TRBD1; CDR3: CASSLTPTGDTEAFF
J: TRBJ2-5; size: -; V: TRBV6-6; D: -; CDR3: CASSYSSWETQYF
J: TRBJ1-3; size: -; V: TRBV9; D: -; CDR3: CASSVGETGNTIYF
J: TRBJ1-1; size: once; V: TRBV30; D: -; CDR3: CAWGARKGVQNTEAFF
J: TRBJ2-3; size: -; V: TRBV4-1; D: TRBD1; CDR3: CASSQADRNTDTQYF
J: TRBJ2-2; size: -; V: TRBV9; D: -; CDR3: CASSPTGLRNTGELFF
J: TRBJ1-2; size: -; V: TRBV19; D: TRBD1; CDR3: CASSWSRGIGGGYTF
J: TRBJ1-4; size: -; V: TRBV7-9; D: TRBD1; CDR3: CASSRGDSRREKLFF
J: TRBJ1-1; size: -; V: TRBV28; D: -; CDR3: CASRGLPGGGNTEAFF
J: TRBJ2-1; size: -; V: TRBV6-4; D: TRBD2; CDR3: CASRRREGLGEQFF
J: TRBJ2-7; size: -; V: TRBV28; D: -; CDR3: CASSTPTVYEQYF
J: TRBJ2-7; size: once; V: TRBV19; D: TRBD2; CDR3: CASRKKSGTSGEAYEQYF
J: TRBJ2-2; size: -; V: TRBV9; D: TRBD2; CDR3: CASSGTSGSSVGELFF
J: TRBJ2-7; size: -; V: TRBV5-1; D: TRBD1; CDR3: CASSARTGGYEQYF
J: TRBJ1-4; size: once; V: TRBV2; D: -; CDR3: CASSAQTATNEKLFF
J: TRBJ2-6; size: -; V: TRBV2; D: -; CDR3: CASSGGQSGANVLTF
J: TRBJ1-2; size: -; V: TRBV7-3; D: TRBD1; CDR3: CASSPGTGGFGTF
J: TRBJ2-1; size: -; V: TRBV19; D: TRBD2; CDR3: CASSIKPGLADEQFF
J: TRBJ1-6; size: -; V: TRBV2; D: -; CDR3: CASSETRGKDSPLHF
J: TRBJ1-6; size: once; V: TRBV4-3; D: -; CDR3: CASSPDSYNSPLHF
J: TRBJ1-2; size: -; V: TRBV5-1; D: TRBD1; CDR3: CASSLETGANYGYTF
J: TRBJ2-7; size: -; V: TRBV6-2/TRBV6-3; D: TRBD1; CDR3: CASSFGDRGEQYF
J: TRBJ1-1; size: -; V: TRBV11-2; D: -; CDR3: CASSLAGGNTEAFF
J: TRBJ2-1; size: -; V: TRBV6-2/TRBV6-3; D: -; CDR3: CASSYGLRNEQFF
J: TRBJ2-4; size: once; V: TRBV19; D: TRBD2; CDR3: CASSPGLAGGIQDIQYF
J: TRBJ2-4; size: -; V: TRBV11-3; D: TRBD1; CDR3: CASSLDDLPSRQGVIYIQYF
J: TRBJ1-2; size: -; V: TRBV3-1/TRBV3-2; D: TRBD1; CDR3: CASSQRPGGVGYGYTF
J: TRBJ1-1; size: -; V: TRBV9; D: -; CDR3: CASSVVGGDTEAFF
J: TRBJ2-2; size: -; V: TRBV11-2; D: -; CDR3: CASSLDGGKVGELFF
J: TRBJ2-1; size: -; V: TRBV7-2; D: -; CDR3: CASSPDRFTYNEQFF
J: TRBJ1-2; size: -; V: TRBV11-2; D: -; CDR3: CASSLYDGRDGYTF
J: TRBJ1-5; size: -; V: TRBV7-9; D: TRBD1; CDR3: CASSLGTGTASNQPQHF
J: TRBJ1-1; size: -; V: TRBV7-2; D: -; CDR3: CASSLLPGNTEAFF
J: TRBJ2-2; size: -; V: TRBV12-3/TRBV12-4; D: -; CDR3: CASSPDRLGELFF
J: TRBJ1-6; size: -; V: TRBV18; D: -; CDR3: CASSQAGHYNSPLHF
J: TRBJ2-3; size: -; V: TRBV6-6; D: -; CDR3: CASSLSGAGDTQYF
J: TRBJ1-2; size: -; V: TRBV5-4; D: -; CDR3: CASSFNREGYTF
J: TRBJ1-2; size: -; V: TRBV5-6; D: TRBD1; CDR3: CASSLGPGQATYGYTF
J: TRBJ1-2; size: -; V: TRBV28; D: TRBD1; CDR3: CATNRGRGGLYGYTF